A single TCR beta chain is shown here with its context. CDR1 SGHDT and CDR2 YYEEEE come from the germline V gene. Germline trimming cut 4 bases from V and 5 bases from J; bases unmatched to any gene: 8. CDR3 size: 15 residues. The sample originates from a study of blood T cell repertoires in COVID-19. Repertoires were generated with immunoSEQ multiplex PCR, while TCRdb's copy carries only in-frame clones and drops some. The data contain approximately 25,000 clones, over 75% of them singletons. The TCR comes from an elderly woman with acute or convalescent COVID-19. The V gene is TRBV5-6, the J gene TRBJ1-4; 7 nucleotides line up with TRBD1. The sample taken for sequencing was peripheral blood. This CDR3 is CASSLRGTANEKLFF. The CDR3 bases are TGTGCCAGCAGCCTGCGAGGGACAGCGAATGAAAAACTGTTTTTT.